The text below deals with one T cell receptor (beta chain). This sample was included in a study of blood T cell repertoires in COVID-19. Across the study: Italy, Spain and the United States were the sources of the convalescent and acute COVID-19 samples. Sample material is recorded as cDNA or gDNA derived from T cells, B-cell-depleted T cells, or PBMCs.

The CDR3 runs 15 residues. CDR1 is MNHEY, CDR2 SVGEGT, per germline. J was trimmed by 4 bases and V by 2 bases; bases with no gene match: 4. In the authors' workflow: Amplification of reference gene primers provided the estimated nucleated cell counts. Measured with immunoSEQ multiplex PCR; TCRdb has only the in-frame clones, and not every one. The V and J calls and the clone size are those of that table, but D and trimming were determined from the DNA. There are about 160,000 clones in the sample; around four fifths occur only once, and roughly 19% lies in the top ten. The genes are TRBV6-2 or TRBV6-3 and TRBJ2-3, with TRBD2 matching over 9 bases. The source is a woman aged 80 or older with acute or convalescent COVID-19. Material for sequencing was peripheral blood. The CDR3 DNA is TGTGCCAGCAGTTACACGACTAGCGGATCAGATACGCAGTATTTT. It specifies CASSYTTSGSDTQYF.